The 24 T cell receptor beta chains reported below all come from one sample, sequenced in a study of T cells in Graves' hyperthyroidism and ophthalmopathy. TCR beta CDR3 region amplification was performed from RNA transcripts. HTBI primers were employed in a first-round RT-PCR of the TCR CDR3. TCRdb reprocessed the multiplex PCR reads via MiXCR and lists one record per CDR3 protein. The table lists around 350,000 distinct CDR3 sequences, roughly 15% of them singletons. The sample was blood. The receptors shown here come from a woman aged 25-40 years with Graves' hyperthyroidism that later progressed to Graves' ophthalmopathy.

This clonotype was detected ten times or more. V gene TRBV28 combines with J gene TRBJ2-7; 11 nucleotides align to TRBD2. With 6 bases clipped from V and 5 bases from J, the junction kept 6 bases outside the gene matches. Germline CDR1 reads MDHEN; CDR2 reads SYDVKM. The CDR3 contains 14 residues. The CDR3 sequence is CASRSGTSGDEQYF. DNA of the CDR3: TGTGCCAGCAGGTCAGGGACTAGCGGTGACGAGCAGTACTTC. Variable domain in full (rest from reference TRBV28 and TRBJ2-7): DVKVTQSSRYLVKRTGEKVFLECVQDMDHENMFWYRQDPGLGLRLIYFSYDVKMKEKGDIPEGYSVSREKKERFSLILESASTNQTSMYLCASRSGTSGDEQYFGPGTRLTVT.

This clonotype was found many times. J is TRBJ2-1 and V is TRBV2; 8 bases map to TRBD2. The CDR3 covers 14 residues. The germline CDR1 and CDR2 sequences are SNHLY and FYNNEI. With 4 bases clipped from V and 14 bases from J, the junction kept 13 bases outside the gene matches. CDR3 sequence (DNA): TGTGCCAGCAGTGGCGACTTGCGGGGGGCGAGGAAGTTCTTC. Residues: CASSGDLRGARKFF. Full variable domain (rest looked up from reference TRBV2 and TRBJ2-1): EPEVTQTPSHQVTQMGQEVILRCVPISNHLYFYWYRQILGQKVEFLVSFYNNEISEKSEIFDDQFSVERPDGSNFTLKIRSTKLEDSAMYFCASSGDLRGARKFFGPGTRLTVL.

This chain connects TRBV10-2 to TRBJ2-1, with TRBD2 matching 10 bases. Germline trimming cut 2 bases from V and 6 bases from J; bases unmatched to any gene: 10. CDR3 size: 17 residues. Germline CDR1 is WSHSY and CDR2 is SAAADI. The CDR3 DNA follows: TGCGCCAGCAGTGAGATTGGCTCGAGCGGGGGGGCCAATGAGCAGTTCTTC. This codes for CASSEIGSSGGANEQFF.

This clonotype came up many times. This chain uses TRBV5-6 with TRBJ2-1, with unresolved D. Trimming pared 0 bases from V and 7 bases from J, leaving 8 bases between. Germline CDR1 is SGHDT and CDR2 is YYEEEE. The CDR3 sequence is 13 residues long. CDR3 sequence reads: CASSLAAANEQFF. The CDR3 region has the DNA TGTGCCAGCAGCTTGGCGGCAGCTAATGAGCAGTTCTTC.

The chain uses TRBV5-1 and TRBJ1-2, with TRBD1 matching over 11 bases. This CDR3 has 15 amino acids. Trimming at V came to 3 bases and at J to 4 bases, leaving 5 bases not matched to a gene. Per germline, CDR1 SGHRS and CDR2 YFSETQ. CDR3 sequence reads: CASSSAGTGGYGYTF. CDR3 coding DNA: TGCGCCAGCAGCTCCGCCGGGACAGGGGGCTATGGCTACACCTTC. The complete variable domain, with remaining parts taken from reference TRBV5-1 and TRBJ1-2, reads KAGVTQTPRYLIKTRGQQVTLSCSPISGHRSVSWYQQTPGQGLQFLFEYFSETQRNKGNFPGRFSGRQFSNSRSEMNVSTLELGDSALYLCASSSAGTGGYGYTFGSGTRLTVV.

This clonotype was seen repeatedly, ten times or more. The chain employs TRBV11-2 and TRBJ2-4; perhaps TRBD1 as D (6 bases). V dropped 4 bases and J dropped 5 bases, with 12 bases sitting between them. CDR3 length: 14 amino acids. The germline gives CDR1 SGHAT, CDR2 FQNNGV. CDR3 sequence (DNA): TGTGCCAGCAGCTCCTACAGGGTCCAAAACATTCAGTACTTC. Translation gives CASSSYRVQNIQYF.

This clonotype was observed at least ten times. CDR3 protein: CASSATDRGITEAFF. CDR3 DNA sequence: TGTGCCAGCAGTGCCACGGACAGAGGGATCACTGAAGCTTTCTTT. This chain joins TRBV6-1 and TRBJ1-1; D perhaps matches TRBD1 (6 bases). The V gene's germline CDR1 is MNHNS and CDR2 SASEGT. The CDR3 contains 15 residues. Trimming pared 4 bases from V and 4 bases from J, leaving 16 bases between.

This chain links TRBV2 with TRBJ1-5; no clear D gene. From germline, CDR1 is SNHLY and CDR2 FYNNEI. The CDR3 spans 13 residues. V was shortened by 6 bases and J by 4 bases, with 10 bases between the two germline ends. The CDR3 reads CASRLEENQPQHF. The CDR3 DNA reads as TGTGCCAGCAGATTAGAGGAGAATCAGCCCCAGCATTTT.

This clonotype showed up many times. This chain connects TRBV25-1 to TRBJ2-7, with 11 bases identical to TRBD2. The V and J ends lost 2 bases and 4 bases, in that order; junction bases with no gene match: 10. Germline V gives CDR1 MGHDK, CDR2 SYGVNS. The CDR3 is 17 amino acids. CDR3 residues: CASSEPPLAGGKYEQYF. CDR3 bases: TGTGCCAGCAGTGAACCCCCTCTAGCGGGAGGAAAGTACGAGCAGTACTTC.

The table lists this clonotype with a few counts. The chain carries TRBV7-9 and TRBJ1-5; 8 nucleotides line up with TRBD1. Germline V lookup: CDR1 SEHNR, CDR2 FQNEAQ (reference sequence). The CDR3 runs 14 residues. Losses at the gene ends were 5 bases for V and 3 bases for J; bases not matched to a gene: 3. Here the CDR3 reads CASSGTGPNQPQHF. CDR3 bases: TGTGCCAGCAGCGGGACAGGACCCAATCAGCCCCAGCATTTT.

This clonotype has only a few counts. The chain combines TRBV6-5 with TRBJ2-5; 8 nucleotides line up with TRBD1. The J segment lost 5 bases and the V segment lost 0 bases, leaving 8 bases of the junction unmatched. The CDR3 contains 16 residues. Germline V gene sequence: CDR1 MNHEY, CDR2 SVGAGI. The CDR3 protein is CASSYSGTGGTETQYF. CDR3 nucleotide sequence: TGTGCCAGCAGTTACTCGGGCACAGGGGGAACGGAGACCCAGTACTTC.

This clonotype was counted ten times or more. The rearrangement uses TRBV5-1 and TRBJ1-1; D remains unclear. The CDR3 loop spans 13 amino acids. Trimming shortened V by 2 bases and J by 5 bases, and 10 bases separated the two germline ends. The germline V gene has CDR1 SGHRS and CDR2 YFSETQ. The CDR3 DNA reads TGCGCCAGCAGCTTAAAGGGCTATACTGAAGCTTTCTTT. Protein: CASSLKGYTEAFF.

This clonotype was observed at least ten times. The V call is TRBV19, the J call TRBJ2-1; perhaps TRBD2 as D (6 bases). The CDR3 spans 14 residues. V dropped 3 bases and J dropped 5 bases, with 11 bases sitting between them. Germline CDR1 and CDR2: LNHDA and SQIVND (reference sequence). CDR3 amino acids: CASSIVREDNEQFF. The CDR3 DNA sequence: TGTGCCAGTAGTATTGTCAGGGAGGACAATGAGCAGTTCTTC.

This clonotype showed up many times. The CDR3 reads CACEFDEKLFF. Here the CDR3 DNA reads TGTGCCTGCGAGTTCGATGAAAAACTGTTTTTT. This chain uses TRBV30 with TRBJ1-4; D call uncertain. V was cut by 6 bases and J by 6 bases, with 8 bases left in between. Per the germline V gene, CDR1 is GTSNPN and CDR2 is SVGIG (reference sequence). CDR3 length equals 11 residues.

This chain links TRBV5-4 with TRBJ2-3, with D possibly matching TRBD2 (6 bases). Trimming took 0 bases from V and 4 from J, leaving 12 bases between them. This CDR3 has 15 amino acids. Germline V gives CDR1 SGHNT, CDR2 YYREEE (reference sequence). The CDR3 DNA is TGTGCCAGCAGCTTGGTAGCGGACCCCCCAGATACGCAGTATTTT. The encoded protein is CASSLVADPPDTQYF. Supplemented by reference TRBV5-4 and TRBJ2-3, the full variable domain reads ETGVTQSPTHLIKTRGQQVTLRCSSQSGHNTVSWYQQALGQGPQFIFQYYREEENGRGNFPPRFSGLQFPNYSSELNVNALELDDSALYLCASSLVADPPDTQYFGPGTRLTVL.

This clonotype was counted many times. The CDR3 nucleotides read TGTGCCAGCAGTTACGGATACCCCCCTGGAAACACCATATATTTT. Translating gives CASSYGYPPGNTIYF. This sequence joins TRBV6-2 or TRBV6-3 and TRBJ1-3; D is uncertain. Germline CDR1 is MNHEY and CDR2 is SVGEGT. The CDR3 totals 15 residues. V lost 2 bases and J lost 2, with 10 bases in between.

This chain joins TRBV6-2 or TRBV6-3 and TRBJ2-1; weak D call: TRBD1 (6 bases). The CDR3 has 15 residues. Germline CDR1 and CDR2: MNHEY and SVGEGT. The V end was cut by 5 bases, the J end by 0 bases, with 11 bases between. CDR3 amino acids: CASSNRASSYNEQFF. CDR3 nucleotide sequence: TGTGCCAGCAGTAACAGGGCGAGCTCCTACAATGAGCAGTTCTTC.

The chain combines TRBV4-1 with TRBJ1-2, with a weak D call TRBD1 (6 bases). Trimming took 2 bases from V and 8 from J, leaving 18 bases between them. The CDR3 totals 15 residues. The germline gives CDR1 MGHRA, CDR2 YSYEKL. CDR3 DNA sequence: TGCGCCAGCAGCCAAACTTTAACAGGGTATGAGGGCTACACCTTC. It encodes CASSQTLTGYEGYTF.

V is TRBV27 and J is TRBJ2-7; 9 bases are shared with TRBD1. The CDR3 has 17 residues. V trimming: 2 bases; J trimming: 3 bases; junction bases outside the gene matches: 11. CDR1 and CDR2 (germline): MNHEY, SMNVEV (reference sequence). CDR3 coding DNA: TGTGCCAGCAGTTTACTCCGACTCCGGGACAGGGTCTACGAGCAGTACTTC. Translating it yields CASSLLRLRDRVYEQYF.

The genes are TRBV19 and TRBJ1-1; possibly TRBD1 for D (5 bases). Per germline, CDR1 LNHDA and CDR2 SQIVND (reference sequence). Trimming took off 5 bases at V and 3 bases at J, with 13 bases between the two ends. The CDR3 consists of 14 residues. The CDR3 loop reads CASSPGTGDTEAFF. The DNA of the CDR3 is TGTGCCAGTAGTCCGGGGACGGGAGACACTGAAGCTTTCTTT.

The genes are TRBV10-1 and TRBJ1-1, with D perhaps TRBD1 (6 bases). Germline-derived CDR1 and CDR2 are WNHNN and SYGVQD (reference sequence). The CDR3 contains 13 residues. V was cut by 10 bases and J by 0 bases, with 12 bases left in between. This CDR3 reads CATRTALNTEAFF. The CDR3 DNA sequence: TGCGCCACACGGACAGCCTTGAACACTGAAGCTTTCTTT.

This clonotype was recorded at least ten times. The chain is built from TRBV6-1 and TRBJ1-1; unclear D gene. Trimming removed 7 bases at V and 3 bases at J, with 12 bases between. Germline CDR1 MNHNS, CDR2 SASEGT. The length of the CDR3 is 13 residues. The CDR3 DNA reads as TGTGCCAGCATTTCCCCTGGGGACACTGAAGCTTTCTTT. Its translation is CASISPGDTEAFF.

The J gene is TRBJ1-2, the V gene TRBV6-1; D is uncertain. Deletions cut 5 bases from V and 2 bases from J, with 12 bases between. From germline, CDR1 is MNHNS and CDR2 SASEGT. The CDR3 is 14 residues long. CDR3 DNA sequence: TGTGCCAGCAGTTTCAAAACAGAGAACTATGGCTACACCTTC. Amino acid sequence: CASSFKTENYGYTF.

This clonotype was observed once. With a much larger clone just one base away, this may be a read error. The chain employs TRBV15 and TRBJ1-2; D ambiguous. The germline V gene has CDR1 LNHNV and CDR2 YYDKDF (reference sequence). CDR3 length: 15 amino acids. The DNA of the CDR3 is TGTGCCCCCAGCAGAGTTGGAGGAATAAACTATGGCTACACCTTC. Its protein is CAPSRVGGINYGYTF.